The next 28 T cell receptor beta chains were all read from a single sample in a study of T-cell memory formation after mild COVID-19. Each CDR3 protein is one row after TCRdb ran MiXCR on the 5' RACE reads. The sample carries fewer than 450,000 distinct CDR3 sequences, approximately 24% recorded once. What was sequenced was PBMCs or a T cell subset sorted from them (not recorded which). The receptors originated from an adult woman who had mild COVID-19 (a few samples of this study predate the infection). Cell type and time point are not known.

The chain links TRBV6-1 to TRBJ2-7, with 9 positions matching TRBD1. Germline V gene sequence: CDR1 MNHNS, CDR2 SASEGT. V shed 2 bases and J 4 bases; nucleotides not matched to a gene: 3. This CDR3 has 14 amino acids. The CDR3 reads CASSEKDRGYEQYF. The CDR3 DNA sequence: TGTGCCAGCAGTGAAAAGGACAGGGGTTACGAGCAGTACTTC.

This clonotype turned up a few times. The chain recombines TRBV9 with TRBJ2-2, with TRBD2 as a possible D gene (6 bases). CDR3 length: 16 amino acids. Germline V gene data show CDR1 as SGDLS and CDR2 as YYNGEE. V lost 5 bases and J 0 bases, leaving 14 bases between the germline ends. In DNA, the CDR3 is TGTGCCAGCAGGGTGGGACTTGGCGCGAACACCGGGGAGCTGTTTTTT. Its translation: CASRVGLGANTGELFF.

This rearrangement joins TRBV29-1 to TRBJ1-1, with TRBD1 matching over 9 bases. Germline CDR1 SQVTM, CDR2 ANQGSEA. The trim removed 5 bases at V and 5 bases at J, leaving 3 bases unmatched. There are 12 residues in the CDR3. The CDR3 protein is CSVPTGGTEAFF. As DNA, the CDR3 is TGCAGCGTTCCGACAGGGGGAACTGAAGCTTTCTTT.

This clonotype was seen a few times. V usage is TRBV27 and J usage is TRBJ1-2; D remains unclear. Germline CDR1 is MNHEY and CDR2 is SMNVEV (reference sequence). The V and J ends lost 5 bases and 8 bases respectively, with 18 bases between them. This CDR3 spans 14 amino acids. CDR3 in amino acids: CASSPSTSLEGYTF. DNA for the CDR3: TGTGCCAGCAGTCCCTCGACGTCTTTGGAGGGCTACACCTTC.

V usage is TRBV7-9 and J usage is TRBJ1-6; 10 bases line up with TRBD1. This CDR3 is 15 amino acids long. From germline, CDR1 is SEHNR and CDR2 FQNEAQ (reference sequence). V lost 1 base to trimming and J lost 11 bases; unmatched junction nucleotides: 5. The CDR3 bases are TGTGCCAGCAGCTTAGGACAGGGGGCACTGGCACCCCTCCACTTT. It yields the protein CASSLGQGALAPLHF.

This clonotype has a handful of counts. V usage is TRBV11-2 and J usage is TRBJ2-2; possible D gene TRBD1, 5 bases. The CDR3 consists of 17 residues. V was trimmed by 1 base and J by 7 bases, leaving 19 bases between them. Germline V lookup: CDR1 SGHAT, CDR2 FQNNGV. The CDR3 DNA is TGTGCCAGCAGCTTAGCCTTACCCGCAGGGAAGTTCGGGGAGCTGTTTTTT. Translation: CASSLALPAGKFGELFF.

The V gene is TRBV7-8, the J gene TRBJ2-1; 11 bases fit TRBD2. The CDR3 totals 24 residues. V gave up 5 bases and J gave up 0 bases; unmatched junction bases: 27. Germline-derived CDR1 and CDR2 are SGHVS and FQNEAQ. The CDR3 DNA sequence: TGTGCCAGCAGCAGTTCTAGATTCAGGCGGACTGAGCTAGCGGGAGGAGGCTCCTACAATGAGCAGTTCTTC. Translating it yields CASSSSRFRRTELAGGGSYNEQFF. The whole variable domain, remainder taken from reference TRBV7-8 and TRBJ2-1, is GAGVSQSPRYKVAKRGQDVALRCDPISGHVSLFWYQQALGQGPEFLTYFQNEAQLDKSGLPSDRFFAERPEGSVSTLKIQRTQQEDSAVYLCASSSSRFRRTELAGGGSYNEQFFGPGTRLTVL.

This clonotype has just a few counts. This chain uses TRBV12-3 or TRBV12-4 with TRBJ1-2; D is perhaps TRBD1 (6 bases). The V end lost 4 bases, the J end lost 2 bases, and 17 bases lay between the germline ends. The length of the CDR3 is 16 residues. CDR3 loop: CASSSFDRKKNYGYTF. For the CDR3, the DNA is TGTGCCAGCAGTTCCTTCGACAGGAAGAAAAACTATGGCTACACCTTC.

This clonotype was seen more than once but under ten times. At one of its ends the junction is not consistent with the germline gene, which may arise from a read error. The chain's CDR3 is CASSLAPHGTGELFF. CDR3 sequence (DNA): TGTGCTAGCAGCTTAGCCCCCCATGGCACCGGGGAGCTGTTTTTT. This chain links TRBV7-7 with TRBJ2-2; D is ambiguous. The CDR3 is 15 amino acids. Looked up from germline, CDR1 is SSHAT and CDR2 is FNYEAQ (reference sequence).

Sample share makes this clonotype medium-sized. The V and J genes are TRBV9 and TRBJ2-5, with TRBD1 matching over 8 bases. The CDR3 spans 14 residues. Trimming removed 4 bases from V and 4 bases from J; junction bases left unmatched: 6. CDR1 SGDLS and CDR2 YYNGEE come from the germline V gene. CDR3 amino acids: CASSKTGAGETQYF. The CDR3 DNA follows: TGTGCCAGCAGCAAGACAGGGGCGGGAGAGACCCAGTACTTC.

This clonotype turned up a few times. The rearrangement uses TRBV7-6 and TRBJ2-5, with D perhaps matching TRBD2 (6 bases). Trimming pared 5 bases from V and 5 bases from J, leaving 12 bases between. CDR3 length: 13 amino acids. The V gene's germline CDR1 is SGHVS and CDR2 FNYEAQ. The CDR3: CASSDLANETQYF. CDR3 sequence (DNA): TGTGCCAGCAGCGATCTAGCGAATGAGACCCAGTACTTC.

The rearrangement uses TRBV6-5 and TRBJ2-1; 9 nucleotides match TRBD2. V shed 6 bases and J 2 bases; nucleotides not matched to a gene: 5. CDR3 length equals 15 residues. The germline gives CDR1 MNHEY, CDR2 SVGAGI. Written as DNA, the CDR3 is TGTGCCAGCAGCCGTAGCGGGAGCACCTACAATGAGCAGTTCTTC. This codes for CASSRSGSTYNEQFF.

V gene TRBV6-2 or TRBV6-3 combines with J gene TRBJ2-1, with D unclear. Germline CDR1 and CDR2: MNHEY and SVGEGT. V shed 6 bases and J shed 4 bases, with 7 bases lying between them. The CDR3 totals 12 residues. The CDR3 region has the DNA TGTGCCAGCAGATCAGTATACAATGAGCAGTTCTTC. Its protein is CASRSVYNEQFF.

There are a few counts of this clonotype. This chain joins TRBV30 and TRBJ2-1; D ambiguous. V was shortened by 2 bases and J by 4 bases, with 9 bases between the two germline ends. This CDR3 spans 13 amino acids. The germline V gene encodes CDR1 GTSNPN and CDR2 SVGIG (reference sequence). The CDR3 coding sequence is TGTGCCTGGAGTAAAGAAGCATACAATGAGCAGTTCTTC. It specifies CAWSKEAYNEQFF.

The genes are TRBV12-3 or TRBV12-4 and TRBJ2-3; D is undetermined. Trimming shortened V by 10 bases and J by 3 bases, and 14 bases separated the two germline ends. The CDR3 runs 13 residues. The CDR3: CAIRAKPTDTQYF. The CDR3 DNA reads TGTGCCATCCGCGCCAAGCCGACAGATACGCAGTATTTT.

The sample holds a few counts of this clonotype. The chain couples TRBV7-2 to TRBJ2-2, with D unclear. Germline values: CDR1 SGHTA, CDR2 FQGNSA. The V gene lost 2 bases and the J gene lost 5 bases, with 6 bases spanning the gap. The CDR3 consists of 13 residues. As DNA, the CDR3 is TGTGCCAGCAGCTTATATAAAACCGGGGAGCTGTTTTTT. It codes for CASSLYKTGELFF.

This clonotype was found a few times. The chain joins TRBV7-6 to TRBJ2-7; D possibly corresponds to TRBD2 (5 bases). Germline V lookup: CDR1 SGHVS, CDR2 FNYEAQ. V lost 2 bases and J 1 base, leaving 15 bases between the germline ends. The CDR3 sequence is 16 residues long. CDR3 region: CASSLSSSRGSYEQYF. DNA for the CDR3: TGTGCCAGCAGCTTAAGCAGTAGCCGGGGATCCTACGAGCAGTACTTC.

This clonotype has more than one count but fewer than ten. The rearrangement links TRBV7-9 to TRBJ2-7, with 9 bases lining up with TRBD2. This CDR3 contains 15 residues. V lost 0 bases and J lost 4; bases outside the gene matches: 4. CDR1 and CDR2 (germline): SEHNR, FQNEAQ (reference sequence). In DNA, the CDR3 is TGTGCCAGCAGCTTAGCTAGCGGGGGACTGTACGAGCAGTACTTC. Translation: CASSLASGGLYEQYF.

The chain joins TRBV7-9 to TRBJ2-1; 9 bases line up with TRBD1. This CDR3 region has 16 residues. CDR1 and CDR2 (germline): SEHNR, FQNEAQ (reference sequence). V lost 1 base and J lost 2; bases outside the gene matches: 3. The CDR3 nucleotides are TGTGCCAGCAGCTTAGTTACAGGGGGCGCCTACAATGAGCAGTTCTTC. This gives the protein CASSLVTGGAYNEQFF.

The chain combines TRBV7-9 with TRBJ2-1; 9 nucleotides match TRBD2. The V gene's germline CDR1 is SEHNR and CDR2 FQNEAQ (reference sequence). V lost 1 base and J lost 4; bases outside the gene matches: 8. This CDR3 comprises 17 residues. As DNA, the CDR3 is TGTGCCAGCAGCTTAGGGGCTAGCGGGAACTTTTACAATGAGCAGTTCTTC. Protein: CASSLGASGNFYNEQFF.

In its sample, this clonotype was seen a few times. This chain joins TRBV24-1 and TRBJ1-2; D uncertain. Trimming left V 1 base short and J 4 bases short, with 9 bases between. The CDR3 is 14 residues long. Germline CDR1 is KGHDR and CDR2 is SFDVKD. The CDR3 protein is CATSDFDTSYGYTF. The CDR3 nucleotides are TGTGCCACCAGTGATTTTGACACCTCCTATGGCTACACCTTC.

The chain has TRBV5-1 and TRBJ2-3; unclear D gene. V lost 3 bases, J lost 4 bases, and 9 bases lay in between. The germline CDR1 and CDR2 sequences are SGHRS and YFSETQ. This CDR3 comprises 13 residues. The DNA for the CDR3 is TGCGCCAGCAGCTCGCCTGTTCCAGATACGCAGTATTTT. It encodes CASSSPVPDTQYF.

This clonotype appeared a few times. The V call is TRBV3-1, the J call TRBJ2-3; D possibly uses TRBD1 or TRBD2 (6 bases each). Trimming shortened V by 3 bases and J by 5 bases, and 9 bases separated the two germline ends. The germline V gene encodes CDR1 LGHDT and CDR2 YNNKEL (reference sequence). The CDR3 totals 13 residues. CDR3 nucleotide sequence: TGTGCCAGCAGCCACAGGGGAGGAGATACGCAGTATTTT. This encodes CASSHRGGDTQYF.

J is TRBJ1-2 and V is TRBV14; no definite D call. The V end lost 0 bases, the J end lost 1 base, and 18 bases lay between the germline ends. The germline V gene has CDR1 SGHDN and CDR2 FVKESK. The CDR3 consists of 18 residues. The CDR3 loop reads CASSQEVPRVSSNYGYTF. The CDR3 bases are TGTGCCAGCAGCCAAGAAGTTCCAAGGGTCAGCAGTAACTATGGCTACACCTTC.

The V gene is TRBV20-1, the J gene TRBJ2-3; 8 nucleotides agree with TRBD2. V was clipped by 1 base and J by 3 bases; unmatched bases: 3. This CDR3 has 14 amino acids. Germline V CDR1 and CDR2: DFQATT, SNEGSKA (reference sequence). The CDR3 loop is CSARVSGMTDTQYF. The CDR3 DNA follows: TGCAGTGCTAGAGTTAGCGGGATGACAGATACGCAGTATTTT.

This clonotype was detected only a few times. The V gene is TRBV27, the J gene TRBJ2-5; D not certain. Germline V gives CDR1 MNHEY, CDR2 SMNVEV (reference sequence). This CDR3 region has 14 residues. Trimming shortened V by 3 bases and J by 2 bases, and 10 bases separated the two germline ends. CDR3 in DNA: TGTGCCAGCAGTTTGGTAGCCGCTCAAGAGACCCAGTACTTC. It codes for CASSLVAAQETQYF.

The V call is TRBV3-1, the J call TRBJ2-1; maybe TRBD2 (6 bases). The CDR3 length is 16 residues. CDR1 and CDR2 (germline): LGHDT, YNNKEL (reference sequence). The V end was cut by 1 base, the J end by 5 bases, with 15 bases between. This chain's CDR3 is CASSQALADNDNEQFF. For the CDR3, the DNA is TGTGCCAGCAGCCAAGCATTAGCGGATAATGACAATGAGCAGTTCTTC.

This clonotype came up a few times. The chain links TRBV3-1 to TRBJ1-2; D is unresolved. Germline CDR1 reads LGHDT; CDR2 reads YNNKEL (reference sequence). V lost 1 base, J lost 7 bases, and 4 bases lay in between. This CDR3 spans 11 amino acids. The CDR3 nucleotides are TGTGCCAGCAGCCAAGGGCGTGGCTACACCTTC. This translates into CASSQGRGYTF.